This T cell receptor (beta chain) was retrieved from a study of blood T cell repertoires in COVID-19. Participant ages covered about 18 to 95 years across 25 or so US areas. Participants had their cohort set by participant-reported clinical history. The CDR3 covers 17 residues. In germline, CDR1 is MDHEN, CDR2 SYDVKM. V was clipped by 5 bases and J by 2 bases; unmatched bases: 9. Generated by immunoSEQ multiplex PCR, the TCRdb table keeps only in-frame clones and is missing some. Among a few hundred thousand clones listed, more than 70% were seen once. The chain is built from TRBV28 and TRBJ2-3; 11 nucleotides agree with TRBD2. Sequenced: PBMCs or T cells enriched from blood (not recorded which). The receptor was isolated from a woman under 30 who had been exposed to COVID-19. CDR3 nucleotides: TGTGCCAGCAGTATCGCCCCTAGCGGGAGGCCCACAGATACGCAGTATTTT. It is translated as CASSIAPSGRPTDTQYF.